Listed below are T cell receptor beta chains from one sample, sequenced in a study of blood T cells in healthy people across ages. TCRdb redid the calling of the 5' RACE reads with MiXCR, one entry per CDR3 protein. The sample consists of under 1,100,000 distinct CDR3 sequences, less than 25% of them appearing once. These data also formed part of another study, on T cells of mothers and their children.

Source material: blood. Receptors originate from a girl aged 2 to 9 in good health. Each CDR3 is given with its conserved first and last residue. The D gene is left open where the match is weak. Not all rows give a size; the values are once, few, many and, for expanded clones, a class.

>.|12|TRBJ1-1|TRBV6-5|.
CASSRRDTEAFF
TGTGCCAGCAGTAGGAGGGACACTGAAGCTTTCTTT
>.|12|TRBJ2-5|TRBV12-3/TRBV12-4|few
CASSSAVGTQYF
TGTGCCAGCAGTTCCGCGGTGGGGACCCAGTACTTC
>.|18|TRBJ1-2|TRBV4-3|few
CASSRPGAGGIANYGYTF
TGCGCCAGCAGCCGCCCGGGGGCCGGGGGGATAGCTAACTATGGCTACACCTTC
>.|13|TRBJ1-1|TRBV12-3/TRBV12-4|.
CASSLRGASGAFF
TGTGCCAGCAGTTTGAGAGGGGCGTCAGGGGCTTTCTTT
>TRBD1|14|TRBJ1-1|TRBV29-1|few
CSVKGQSLNTEAFF
TGCAGCGTTAAGGGACAGAGTCTGAACACTGAAGCTTTCTTT
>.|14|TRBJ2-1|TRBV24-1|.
CATSDFSGANEQFF
TGTGCCACCAGTGATTTTTCCGGGGCCAATGAGCAGTTCTTC
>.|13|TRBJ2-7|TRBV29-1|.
CSVVRDSTYEQYF
TGCAGCGTTGTGCGGGACAGCACCTACGAGCAGTACTTC
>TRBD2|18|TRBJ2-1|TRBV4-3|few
CASSQDRTSGGPYNEQFF
TGCGCCAGCAGCCAAGATCGAACTAGCGGGGGGCCCTACAATGAGCAGTTCTTC
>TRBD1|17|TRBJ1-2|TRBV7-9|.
CASSLVGSGQAIYGYTF
TGTGCCAGCAGCTTAGTTGGTTCGGGACAGGCGATCTATGGCTACACCTTC
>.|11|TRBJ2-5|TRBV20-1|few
CSAEILETQYF
TGCAGTGCTGAAATATTGGAGACCCAGTACTTC
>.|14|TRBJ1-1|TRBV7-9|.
CASSLKGRHTEAFF
TGTGCCAGCAGCTTAAAGGGGAGGCACACTGAAGCTTTCTTT
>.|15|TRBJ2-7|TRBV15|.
CATSRDGGNGLEQYF
TGTGCCACCAGCAGAGATGGAGGGAACGGCCTCGAGCAGTACTTC
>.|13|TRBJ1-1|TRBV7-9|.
CASEDQGFTEAFF
TGTGCCAGCGAAGACCAGGGGTTCACTGAAGCTTTCTTT
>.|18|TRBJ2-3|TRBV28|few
CASSLDFVGAVQTDTQYF
TGTGCCAGCAGTTTAGATTTTGTGGGGGCGGTTCAAACAGATACGCAGTATTTT
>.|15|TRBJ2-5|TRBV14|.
CASNSRGVRQETQYF
TGTGCCAGCAACTCTAGGGGGGTGAGACAAGAGACCCAGTACTTC
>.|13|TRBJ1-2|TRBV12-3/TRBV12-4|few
CASRSGGTYGYTF
TGTGCCAGCCGCTCGGGAGGGACCTATGGCTACACCTTC
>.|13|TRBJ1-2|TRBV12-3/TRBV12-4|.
CASSPDSFVGYTF
TGTGCCAGCAGCCCTGACTCCTTTGTCGGCTACACCTTC
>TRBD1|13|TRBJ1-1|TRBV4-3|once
CASSPTGVEEAFF
TGCGCCAGCAGCCCTACAGGGGTCGAGGAAGCTTTCTTT
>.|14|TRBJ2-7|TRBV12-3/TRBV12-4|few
CASRPPREAYEQYF
TGTGCCAGCAGGCCACCGAGAGAAGCCTACGAGCAGTACTTC
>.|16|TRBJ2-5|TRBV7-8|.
CASSLLLLAEQETQYF
TGTGCCAGCAGCTTACTACTATTAGCGGAACAAGAGACCCAGTACTTC
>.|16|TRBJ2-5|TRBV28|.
CASSLVGAQHLGTQYF
TGTGCCAGCAGTTTGGTGGGGGCGCAACATCTTGGGACCCAGTACTTC
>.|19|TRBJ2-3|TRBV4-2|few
CASSQEFRYYREPADTQYF
TGTGCCAGCAGCCAAGAATTTCGGTATTACAGGGAGCCGGCAGATACGCAGTATTTT
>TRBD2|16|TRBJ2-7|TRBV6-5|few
CASSYSAPGGVYEQYF
TGTGCCAGCAGTTACTCTGCCCCGGGAGGAGTATACGAGCAGTACTTC
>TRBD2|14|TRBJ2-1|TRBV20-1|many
CSAFKRGGGNEQFF
TGCAGTGCCTTTAAGCGGGGGGGAGGCAATGAGCAGTTCTTC
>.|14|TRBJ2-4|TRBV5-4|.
CASSSGLDKNIQYF
TGTGCCAGCAGCTCCGGACTCGATAAAAACATTCAGTACTTC
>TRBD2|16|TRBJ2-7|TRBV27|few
CASSLNAGGPLYEQYF
TGTGCCAGCAGTCTGAATGCGGGGGGGCCTCTCTACGAGCAGTACTTC
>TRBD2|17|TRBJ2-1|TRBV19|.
CASSIGGLAGYYNEQFF
TGTGCCAGTAGTATCGGGGGACTAGCGGGTTACTACAATGAGCAGTTCTTC
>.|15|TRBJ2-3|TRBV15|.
CATSSSADCTDTQYF
TGTGCCACCAGCAGCTCAGCGGATTGCACAGATACGCAGTATTTT
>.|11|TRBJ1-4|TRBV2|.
CASSLGQKLFF
TGTGCCAGCTCCTTGGGGCAAAAACTGTTTTTT
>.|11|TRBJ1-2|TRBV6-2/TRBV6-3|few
CASSYGEGYTF
TGTGCCAGCAGTTACGGCGAGGGCTACACCTTC
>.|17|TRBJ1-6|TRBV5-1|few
CASSSEGLSSYNSPLHF
TGCGCCAGCAGCTCGGAGGGCCTTAGCTCCTATAATTCACCCCTCCACTTT
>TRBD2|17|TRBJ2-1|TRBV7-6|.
CASSLEWGLADPNEQLF
TGTGCCAGCAGCTTAGAATGGGGTCTAGCGGACCCCAATGAGCAGCTCTTC
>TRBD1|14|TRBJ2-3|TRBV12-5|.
CASGFRQGADTQYF
TGTGCTAGTGGTTTCCGACAGGGAGCAGATACGCAGTATTTT
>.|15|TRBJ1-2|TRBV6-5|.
CASSYSGGRQDGYTF
TGTGCCAGCAGTTACTCGGGTGGCAGACAGGATGGCTACACCTTC
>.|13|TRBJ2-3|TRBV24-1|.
CATSDSLGDTQYF
TGTGCCACCAGTGATTCCCTCGGAGATACGCAGTATTTT
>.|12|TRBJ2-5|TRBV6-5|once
CASRGGDETQYF
TGTGCCAGCAGGGGGGGCGACGAGACCCAGTACTTC
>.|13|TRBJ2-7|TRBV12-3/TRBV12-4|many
CASSLGQNYEQYF
TGTGCCAGCAGTTTAGGGCAAAACTACGAGCAGTACTTC
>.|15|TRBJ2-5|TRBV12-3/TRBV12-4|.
CASSYAAGEMETQYF
TGTGCCAGCAGTTATGCCGCAGGGGAAATGGAGACCCAGTACTTC
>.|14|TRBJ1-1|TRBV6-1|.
CASSELAGITEAFF
TGTGCCAGCAGTGAACTTGCCGGGATCACTGAAGCTTTCTTT
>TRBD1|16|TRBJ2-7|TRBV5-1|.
CASSQLPWDSLYEQYF
TGCGCCAGCAGCCAACTCCCGTGGGACAGCCTCTACGAGCAGTACTTC